The 28 T cell receptor beta chains below come from one sample, sequenced in a study of blood T cell repertoires in COVID-19 (dated by TCRdb to the early 2020s). Library creation used the immunoSEQ multiplex PCR assay. This immuneACCESS table, as held by TCRdb, lists in-frame sequences with V and J called but not all clones. Of the missing ones, under half trace to an unresolved V gene in checked studies; the others have no known cause. Within this sample are some 330,000 clones, with roughly four fifths of them counted one time only. In total, the top ten clones hold less than 6% of the sample. The sequenced material came from PBMCs or T cells enriched from blood (not recorded which). These receptor sequences come from a woman aged 45-59 years who had recovered from COVID-19.

The rearrangement links TRBV2 to TRBJ1-3; D is unresolved. CDR3 length equals 13 residues. Germline CDR1 is SNHLY and CDR2 is FYNNEI. The ends were cut back, 4 bases at V and 3 bases at J, with 7 bases in the middle. The DNA for the CDR3 is TGTGCCAGCAGTGTTGGACTTGGAAACACCATATATTTT. Translated: CASSVGLGNTIYF.

The V call is TRBV7-2, the J call TRBJ2-2, with D tentatively TRBD1 (6 bases). The CDR3 is made up of 16 amino acids. Looked up from germline, CDR1 is SGHTA and CDR2 is FQGNSA. The V end lost 2 bases, the J end lost 3 bases, and 13 bases lay between the germline ends. The CDR3 bases are TGTGCCAGCAGCTTATTAAGGGGGTCCTACACCGGGGAGCTGTTTTTT. Its protein is CASSLLRGSYTGELFF.

The rearrangement uses TRBV6-2 or TRBV6-3 and TRBJ2-3, with D uncertain. Per germline, CDR1 MNHEY and CDR2 SVGEGT. V lost 2 bases, J lost 2 bases, and 17 bases lay in between. The CDR3 is 17 residues long. CDR3 sequence (DNA): TGTGCCAGCAGTTACGGTTCCAACAGCATACACACAGATACGCAGTATTTT. Its translation: CASSYGSNSIHTDTQYF.

This clone was recorded only once. The J gene is TRBJ2-2, the V gene TRBV6-6, with 12 bases matching TRBD1. Unmatched junction bases numbered 2, after V lost 6 bases and J lost 0 bases. Germline CDR1 MNHNY, CDR2 SVGAGI (reference sequence). This CDR3 spans 16 amino acids. CDR3 DNA: TGTGCCAGCAGGGGACAGGGGGCCACGAACACCGGGGAGCTGTTTTTT. It encodes CASRGQGATNTGELFF.

This clone has a single count. The chain couples TRBV5-1 to TRBJ2-2, with 11 nucleotides matching TRBD2. Germline lookup yields CDR1 SGHRS and CDR2 YFSETQ. With V trimmed by 3 bases and J by 4 bases, 5 bases remained unmatched. CDR3 length equals 16 residues. The CDR3: CASSSTSGASTGELFF. DNA for the CDR3: TGCGCCAGCAGCTCGACTAGCGGGGCCTCCACCGGGGAGCTGTTTTTT.

Details on this clone: Other DNA variants within this sample encode the same CDR3. The V call is TRBV11-3, the J call TRBJ1-1; TRBD1 is a possible D gene (5 bases). V lost 5 bases, J lost 0 bases, and 7 bases lay in between. CDR3 size: 13 residues. Germline CDR1 reads SGHNT; CDR2 reads YENEEA. The CDR3, as DNA: TGTGCCAGCAGCCTGGGGCTGAACACTGAAGCTTTCTTT. It yields the protein CASSLGLNTEAFF.

The rearrangement uses TRBV7-2 and TRBJ2-1, with 10 bases aligning to TRBD2. Germline V gene data show CDR1 as SGHTA and CDR2 as FQGNSA. V lost 5 bases, J lost 6 bases, and 4 bases stayed unmatched. The CDR3 runs 14 residues. The CDR3 DNA reads as TGTGCCAGCAGCCGGCTAGCGGGAGCCAATGAGCAGTTCTTC. Protein: CASSRLAGANEQFF.

The chain couples TRBV3-1 (or the pseudogene TRBV3-2) to TRBJ1-3; 8 bases line up with TRBD1. There are 15 residues in the CDR3. Germline CDR1 reads LGHDT; CDR2 reads YNNKEL (reference sequence). Trimming took 4 bases from V and 3 from J; bases not matched to a gene: 5. The CDR3 DNA sequence: TGTGCCAGCAGCCGCGGACAGGGTGGTGGAAACACCATATATTTT. Amino acid sequence: CASSRGQGGGNTIYF.

The chain links TRBV27 to TRBJ2-1; D is possibly TRBD1 (6 bases). This CDR3 contains 14 residues. Germline lookup yields CDR1 MNHEY and CDR2 SMNVEV (reference sequence). The ends were cut back, 6 bases at V and 7 bases at J, with 16 bases in the middle. This CDR3 reads CASRVGTPGNEQFF. Here the CDR3 DNA reads TGTGCCAGCAGAGTAGGGACACCGGGGAATGAGCAGTTCTTC.

This chain joins TRBV9 and TRBJ2-5; 11 bases line up with TRBD2. The CDR3 is 14 residues long. The junction had 0 bases not matched to a gene; V was cut back by 1 base and J by 4 bases. The germline CDR1 and CDR2 sequences are SGDLS and YYNGEE. CDR3 region: CASSVTSGGETQYF. In DNA, the CDR3 is TGTGCCAGCAGCGTAACTAGCGGGGGAGAGACCCAGTACTTC.

V usage is TRBV7-2 and J usage is TRBJ1-2; D remains ambiguous. The CDR3 consists of 13 residues. The germline V gene encodes CDR1 SGHTA and CDR2 FQGNSA. Trimming stripped 4 bases from V and 8 bases from J, with 14 bases between. The CDR3 protein is CASSSLFLGGYTF. The CDR3 region has the DNA TGTGCCAGCAGCTCCCTTTTTCTAGGAGGCTACACCTTC. Drawing the rest from reference TRBV7-2 and TRBJ1-2, the complete variable domain is GAGVSQSPSNKVTEKGKDVELRCDPISGHTALYWYRQSLGQGLEFLIYFQGNSAPDKSGLPSDRFSAERTGGSVSTLTIQRTQQEDSAVYLCASSSLFLGGYTFGSGTRLTVV.

The chain has TRBV7-9 and TRBJ2-4; weak D call: TRBD2 (6 bases). Trimming removed 4 bases at V and 1 base at J, with 14 bases between. Germline V lookup: CDR1 SEHNR, CDR2 FQNEAQ (reference sequence). The CDR3 has 16 residues. The CDR3 is CASSSTSVAAKNIQYF. CDR3 DNA sequence: TGTGCCAGCAGCTCGACTAGTGTGGCGGCCAAAAACATTCAGTACTTC.

The J gene is TRBJ2-3, the V gene TRBV27; 10 nucleotides line up with TRBD2. V lost 5 bases, J lost 6 bases, and 8 bases stayed unmatched. The CDR3 loop spans 15 amino acids. Per the germline V gene, CDR1 is MNHEY and CDR2 is SMNVEV (reference sequence). The CDR3 sequence is CASSPSAGGGDTQYF. CDR3 DNA sequence: TGTGCCAGCAGTCCCTCAGCGGGAGGGGGGGATACGCAGTATTTT.

The rearrangement uses TRBV3-1 (or the pseudogene TRBV3-2) and TRBJ2-1; 10 bases agree with TRBD2. The CDR3 runs to 16 residues. Germline V gives CDR1 LGHDT, CDR2 YNNKEL (reference sequence). Trimming removed 4 bases from V and 7 bases from J; junction bases left unmatched: 10. CDR3 protein: CASSRLLAGEGNEQFF. Here the CDR3 DNA reads TGTGCCAGCAGCCGCCTTCTAGCGGGAGAAGGGAATGAGCAGTTCTTC.

J is TRBJ2-5 and V is TRBV30; 10 bases fit TRBD2. This CDR3 is 14 amino acids long. V shed 6 bases, J shed 5 bases, and the junction held 9 bases outside the gene matches. Germline CDR1 GTSNPN, CDR2 SVGIG (reference sequence). The CDR3 DNA follows: TGTGCCTGCTCGCTACTAGCGGGGCTGGAGACCCAGTACTTC. Translated, it gives CACSLLAGLETQYF.

CDR3 region: CASRPQGIANEKLFF. Here the CDR3 DNA reads TGTGCCAGCAGACCCCAGGGGATAGCTAATGAAAAACTGTTTTTT. The J gene is TRBJ1-4, the V gene TRBV7-9; TRBD1 might be the D (6 bases). Germline V gene lookup returns CDR1 SEHNR and CDR2 FQNEAQ (reference sequence). The CDR3 is made up of 15 amino acids. Deletions cut 6 bases from V and 3 bases from J, with 14 bases between. The variable domain in full, completed from reference TRBV7-9 and TRBJ1-4, reads DTGVSQNPRHKITKRGQNVTFRCDPISEHNRLYWYRQTLGQGPEFLTYFQNEAQLEKSRLLSDRFSAERPKGSFSTLEIQRTEQGDSAMYLCASRPQGIANEKLFFGSGTQLSVL.

This clone was detected ten times or more. The gene calls are TRBV5-6 and TRBJ2-7; D ambiguous. V gave up 2 bases and J gave up 7 bases, with 7 bases separating them. Germline lookup yields CDR1 SGHDT and CDR2 YYEEEE. This CDR3 contains 11 residues. The CDR3 nucleotides are TGTGCCAGCAGCTTTTCGACAGAGCAGTACTTC. It codes for CASSFSTEQYF.

This chain uses TRBV7-2 with TRBJ2-3; D is possibly TRBD2 (6 bases). Trimming removed 4 bases from V and 4 bases from J, with 9 bases in between. The germline V gene encodes CDR1 SGHTA and CDR2 FQGNSA. The CDR3 extends over 13 amino acids. In DNA, the CDR3 is TGTGCCAGCAGCTCCACGGGGGCAGATACGCAGTATTTT. This sequence encodes CASSSTGADTQYF.

This chain uses TRBV7-7 with TRBJ1-1, with TRBD1 as a possible D gene (5 bases). The CDR3 sequence is 13 residues long. Trimming shortened V by 8 bases and J by 8 bases, and 18 bases separated the two germline ends. Germline CDR1 and CDR2: SSHAT and FNYEAQ (reference sequence). The CDR3 loop is CASGSTPDSEAFF. CDR3 nucleotides: TGTGCCAGCGGCTCGACCCCTGACAGCGAAGCTTTCTTT.

This clone was recorded only once. The chain is built from TRBV7-3 and TRBJ2-1, with 7 bases that match TRBD2. The V gene end was trimmed by 5 bases and the J gene end by 2 bases; junction bases not matched to a gene: 9. Per germline, CDR1 SGHTA and CDR2 FQGTGA. This CDR3 region has 16 residues. The DNA for the CDR3 is TGTGCCAGCAGCGACGGAGCGGGACCTGCCTACAATGAGCAGTTCTTC. Translated, it gives CASSDGAGPAYNEQFF.

This chain links TRBV19 with TRBJ2-2; maybe TRBD2 (6 bases). CDR1 LNHDA and CDR2 SQIVND come from the germline V gene (reference sequence). There are 16 residues in the CDR3. Trimming shortened V by 5 bases and J by 3 bases, and 16 bases separated the two germline ends. DNA for the CDR3: TGTGCCAGTAGTCACCGTGGGGGGTCCCACACCGGGGAGCTGTTTTTT. The encoded protein is CASSHRGGSHTGELFF. The full variable domain, its missing parts supplied by reference TRBV19 and TRBJ2-2, is DGGITQSPKYLFRKEGQNVTLSCEQNLNHDAMYWYRQDPGQGLRLIYYSQIVNDFQKGDIAEGYSVSREKKESFPLTVTSAQKNPTAFYLCASSHRGGSHTGELFFGEGSRLTVL.

The chain employs TRBV29-1 and TRBJ1-1; D is possibly TRBD1 (5 bases). There are 13 residues in the CDR3. Trimming shortened V by 4 bases and J by 7 bases, and 16 bases separated the two germline ends. Germline loops: CDR1 SQVTM, CDR2 ANQGSEA. The CDR3 nucleotides read TGCAGCGTTGCGGGGACTCCTTTAATTGAAGCTTTCTTT. Protein: CSVAGTPLIEAFF. Full variable domain (rest looked up from reference TRBV29-1 and TRBJ1-1): SAVISQKPSRDICQRGTSLTIQCQVDSQVTMMFWYRQQPGQSLTLIATANQGSEATYESGFVIDKFPISRPNLTFSTLTVSNMSPEDSSIYLCSVAGTPLIEAFFGQGTRLTVV.

The gene calls are TRBV10-3 and TRBJ2-3; 10 nucleotides match TRBD1. The germline CDR1 and CDR2 sequences are ENHRY and SYGVKD. The junction had 7 bases not matched to a gene; V was cut back by 8 bases and J by 2 bases. The CDR3 is made up of 15 amino acids. The CDR3 spells CAILGDRGSTDTQYF. In nucleotides, the CDR3 is TGTGCCATCCTAGGGGACAGGGGATCCACAGATACGCAGTATTTT.

This rearrangement joins TRBV4-3 to TRBJ1-2; no clear D. From germline, CDR1 is LGHNA and CDR2 YSLEER. Trimming removed 0 bases at V and 8 bases at J, with 13 bases between. This CDR3 has 14 residues. The CDR3, as DNA: TGCGCCAGCAGCCAAGATCTACCAGGTCTCGGCTACACCTTC. Translating it yields CASSQDLPGLGYTF.

This clone has just one count. This sequence joins TRBV2 and TRBJ2-5; 7 bases are a match to TRBD1. The CDR3 is 16 residues long. V lost 2 bases to trimming and J lost 5 bases; unmatched junction nucleotides: 11. CDR1 SNHLY and CDR2 FYNNEI come from the germline V gene. The CDR3 DNA is TGTGCCAGCAGTGAACAGACAGGGCGGTTTCGGGAGACCCAGTACTTC. It encodes CASSEQTGRFRETQYF.

This clone was seen once. Within the sample, other DNA sequences also encode this same CDR3. The gene calls are TRBV4-3 and TRBJ1-2; D perhaps matches TRBD1 (6 bases). V shed 0 bases and J shed 4 bases, with 9 bases lying between them. The CDR3 extends over 14 amino acids. Germline CDR1 LGHNA, CDR2 YSLEER. CDR3: CASSQDRGAYGYTF. CDR3 coding DNA: TGCGCCAGCAGCCAAGACAGGGGTGCCTATGGCTACACCTTC.

The J gene is TRBJ2-1, the V gene TRBV27, with a weak D call TRBD2 (6 bases). Germline V CDR1 and CDR2: MNHEY, SMNVEV (reference sequence). CDR3 length: 17 amino acids. Trimming shortened V by 5 bases and J by 0 bases, and 17 bases separated the two germline ends. DNA of the CDR3: TGTGCCAGCAGTCTTTTGGGACTTTCGACCTCCTACAATGAGCAGTTCTTC. Protein product: CASSLLGLSTSYNEQFF.

The chain links TRBV3-1 (or the pseudogene TRBV3-2) to TRBJ2-7, with 11 bases that match TRBD1. The CDR3 extends over 15 amino acids. V lost 4 bases and J lost 3; bases outside the gene matches: 5. CDR1 is LGHDT, CDR2 YNNKEL, per germline (reference sequence). CDR3: CASSPRTGGSYEQYF. The CDR3 coding sequence is TGTGCCAGCAGCCCTCGGACAGGGGGCAGCTACGAGCAGTACTTC.